The clone carrying this T cell receptor (beta chain) was counted a few times. Its antigen remains unknown. Molecular barcoding with unique molecular identifiers was used for the TCRbeta library. TCRdb recomputed calls from the PCR reads with MiXCR, one row per CDR3 protein. Found here are around 800,000 distinct CDR3 sequences, 16% of them singletons; the top ten hold approximately 5%. The data originate from a study of T-cell reconstitution after alpha-beta-depleted transplantation in children. General study results and limits: Day-60 TCRbeta diversity that was high in some patients was derived from surviving recipient T cells and thymic progenitors. When one year had passed after transplant, most T-cell counts and diversity came from newly produced T cells. The origin of alpha-beta T cells about two months after transplant was reportedly several hundred expanded graft clones.

The specimen comprised PBMCs, mostly from graft donor cells, sampled 360 days after TCRalphabeta/CD19-depleted stem cell transplant. This TCR was sampled from a male patient aged 10 to 17 who had a stem cell transplant for acute lymphoblastic leukemia, so the T cells may come from the graft donor.

CDR3 amino acids: CASSHSIRSYNEQFF. The CDR3 region has the DNA TGTGCCAGCAGCCATTCGATTAGGTCCTACAATGAGCAGTTCTTC. The chain has TRBV6-2 or TRBV6-3 and TRBJ2-1; D gene uncertain. The CDR3 is made up of 15 amino acids. CDR1 and CDR2 from the germline V gene are MNHEY and SVGEGT. V lost 6 bases and J lost 1, with 13 bases in between.